The rows below give T cell receptor beta chains drawn from one sample of a study of blood T cell repertoires in COVID-19. Assay used: immunoSEQ multiplex PCR; TCRdb lists only in-frame clones, some missing. The sample lists some 120,000 clones; 80% were seen once. The sample consisted of peripheral blood. These receptors originate from a human donor in a cohort sampled during active COVID-19. CDR3s include the opening cysteine and the closing phenylalanine or tryptophan. Fields, in order: D gene, CDR3 length, clone size, V gene, J gene, CDR3 protein, CDR3 DNA. A D gene is named only where the DNA matches it firmly. The size field is filled for only some rows; it gives once, few, many or a size class.

d_call: NA; cdr3_length: 15; clone_size: NA; v_call: TRBV7-2; j_call: TRBJ1-4; cdr3_aa: CASSLASGVNEKLFF; cdr3_nt: TGTGCCAGCAGCTTAGCTTCAGGGGTCAATGAAAAACTGTTTTTT
d_call: NA; cdr3_length: 13; clone_size: NA; v_call: TRBV11-1; j_call: TRBJ2-5; cdr3_aa: CASSTGIQETQYF; cdr3_nt: TGTGCCAGCAGCACAGGGATCCAAGAGACCCAGTACTTC
d_call: NA; cdr3_length: 13; clone_size: NA; v_call: TRBV20-1; j_call: TRBJ1-4; cdr3_aa: CSASRTSNEKLFF; cdr3_nt: TGCAGTGCTAGTCGGACAAGTAATGAAAAACTGTTTTTT
d_call: TRBD1; cdr3_length: 15; clone_size: NA; v_call: TRBV10-3; j_call: TRBJ1-5; cdr3_aa: CAISETTGGNQPQHF; cdr3_nt: TGTGCCATCAGTGAGACGACAGGGGGGAACCAGCCCCAGCATTTT
d_call: TRBD1; cdr3_length: 13; clone_size: few; v_call: TRBV28; j_call: TRBJ1-5; cdr3_aa: CASSLQGDQPQHF; cdr3_nt: TGTGCCAGCAGTTTACAGGGGGATCAGCCCCAGCATTTT
d_call: NA; cdr3_length: 17; clone_size: NA; v_call: TRBV7-8; j_call: TRBJ2-1; cdr3_aa: CASSLTGQGPLGNEQFF; cdr3_nt: TGTGCCAGCAGCTTAACAGGACAAGGCCCCCTCGGCAATGAGCAGTTCTTC
d_call: TRBD1; cdr3_length: 15; clone_size: few; v_call: TRBV15; j_call: TRBJ2-5; cdr3_aa: CATSRAGTGEETQYF; cdr3_nt: TGTGCCACCAGCAGAGCCGGGACAGGGGAAGAGACCCAGTACTTC
d_call: NA; cdr3_length: 14; clone_size: NA; v_call: TRBV7-2; j_call: TRBJ2-2; cdr3_aa: CASSLGFIAGELFF; cdr3_nt: TGTGCCAGCAGCTTAGGTTTTATAGCTGGGGAGCTGTTTTTT
d_call: TRBD1; cdr3_length: 15; clone_size: few; v_call: TRBV9; j_call: TRBJ1-1; cdr3_aa: CASSVGDRLNTEAFF; cdr3_nt: TGTGCCAGCAGCGTAGGGGACAGGCTGAACACTGAAGCTTTCTTT
d_call: TRBD1; cdr3_length: 16; clone_size: NA; v_call: TRBV19; j_call: TRBJ2-1; cdr3_aa: CASRITGTGATHEQFF; cdr3_nt: TGTGCCAGTAGGATAACCGGGACAGGGGCCACTCATGAGCAGTTCTTC
d_call: NA; cdr3_length: 12; clone_size: NA; v_call: TRBV29-1; j_call: TRBJ2-7; cdr3_aa: CSVVTGGHEQYF; cdr3_nt: TGCAGCGTTGTCACGGGTGGCCACGAGCAGTACTTC
d_call: NA; cdr3_length: 14; clone_size: NA; v_call: TRBV5-6; j_call: TRBJ2-7; cdr3_aa: CASSVPGHSYEQYF; cdr3_nt: TGTGCCAGCAGCGTACCGGGACACTCCTACGAGCAGTACTTC
d_call: NA; cdr3_length: 14; clone_size: NA; v_call: TRBV2; j_call: TRBJ2-5; cdr3_aa: CASRSEGGAETQYF; cdr3_nt: TGTGCCAGCAGGTCTGAGGGGGGGGCGGAGACCCAGTACTTC
d_call: NA; cdr3_length: 11; clone_size: NA; v_call: TRBV11-2; j_call: TRBJ2-5; cdr3_aa: CASRKTDTQYF; cdr3_nt: TGTGCCAGCAGGAAGACAGACACCCAGTACTTC
d_call: TRBD1; cdr3_length: 14; clone_size: NA; v_call: TRBV14; j_call: TRBJ2-1; cdr3_aa: CASSRQTGVNEQFF; cdr3_nt: TGTGCCAGCAGCCGACAGACAGGGGTAAATGAGCAGTTCTTC
d_call: NA; cdr3_length: 15; clone_size: NA; v_call: TRBV18; j_call: TRBJ2-1; cdr3_aa: CASSPLRSSYNEQFF; cdr3_nt: TGTGCCAGCTCACCTCTGAGGAGCTCCTACAATGAGCAGTTCTTC
d_call: TRBD2; cdr3_length: 13; clone_size: NA; v_call: TRBV9; j_call: TRBJ2-5; cdr3_aa: CASSSGGLETQYF; cdr3_nt: TGTGCCAGCAGCTCGGGGGGGCTGGAGACCCAGTACTTC